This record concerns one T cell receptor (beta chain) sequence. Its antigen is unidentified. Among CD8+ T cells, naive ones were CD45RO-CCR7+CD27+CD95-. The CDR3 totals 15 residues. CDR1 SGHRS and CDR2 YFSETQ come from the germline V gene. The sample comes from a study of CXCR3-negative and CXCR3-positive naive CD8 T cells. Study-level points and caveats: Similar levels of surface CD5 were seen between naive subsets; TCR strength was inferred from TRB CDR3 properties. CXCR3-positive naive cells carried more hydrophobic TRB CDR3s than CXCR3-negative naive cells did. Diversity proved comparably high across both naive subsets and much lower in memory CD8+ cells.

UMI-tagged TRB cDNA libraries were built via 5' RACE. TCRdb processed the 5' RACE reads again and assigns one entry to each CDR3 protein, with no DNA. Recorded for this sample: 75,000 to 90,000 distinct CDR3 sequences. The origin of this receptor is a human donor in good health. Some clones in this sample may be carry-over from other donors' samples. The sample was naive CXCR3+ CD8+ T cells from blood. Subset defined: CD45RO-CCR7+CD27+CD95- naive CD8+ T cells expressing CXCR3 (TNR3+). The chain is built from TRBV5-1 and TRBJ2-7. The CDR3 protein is CASSLVAGNSYEQYF.